Given below is one TCR beta chain in context. The table came from immunoSEQ multiplex PCR; TCRdb's copy has only in-frame clones and leaves some out. The sample yields 250,000 to 300,000 clones, around nine tenths seen once. This sample stems from a study of blood T cell repertoires in COVID-19. Germline assignment: CDR1 SGHTA and CDR2 FQGNSA. The CDR3 sequence is 14 residues long. V was clipped by 0 bases and J by 5 bases; unmatched bases: 1. The V call is TRBV7-2, the J call TRBJ2-1; TRBD2 matches 7 bases. The sample comprised PBMCs or T cells enriched from blood (not recorded which). This TCR derives from a woman aged 40 to 50 who had recovered from COVID-19. The CDR3, as DNA: TGTGCCAGCAGCTTAGCAGGGACTAACAATGAGCAGTTCTTC. The encoded protein is CASSLAGTNNEQFF. Looking up the rest from reference TRBV7-2 and TRBJ2-1 gives the full variable domain: GAGVSQSPSNKVTEKGKDVELRCDPISGHTALYWYRQSLGQGLEFLIYFQGNSAPDKSGLPSDRFSAERTGGSVSTLTIQRTQQEDSAVYLCASSLAGTNNEQFFGPGTRLTVL.